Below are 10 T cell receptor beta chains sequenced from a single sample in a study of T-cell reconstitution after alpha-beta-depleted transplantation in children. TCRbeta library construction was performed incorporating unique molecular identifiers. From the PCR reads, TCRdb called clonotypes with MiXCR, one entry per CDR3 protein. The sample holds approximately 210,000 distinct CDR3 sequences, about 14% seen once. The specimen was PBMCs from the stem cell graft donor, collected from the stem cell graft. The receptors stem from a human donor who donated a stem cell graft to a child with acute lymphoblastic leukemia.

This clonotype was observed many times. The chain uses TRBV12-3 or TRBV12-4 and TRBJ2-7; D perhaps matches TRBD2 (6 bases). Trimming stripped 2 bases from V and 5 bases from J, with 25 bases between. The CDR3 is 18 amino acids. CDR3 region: CASSLRIGGRDKFHEQYF. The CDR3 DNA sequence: TGTGCCAGCAGTTTACGGATTGGAGGGCGGGATAAGTTCCACGAGCAGTACTTC.

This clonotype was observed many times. CDR3 bases: TGTGCCAGCAGCTTAGATATTGGGCCGGGCAACAATGAGCAGTTCTTC. As protein: CASSLDIGPGNNEQFF. This chain links TRBV7-2 with TRBJ2-1; D remains unclear. Trimming left V 1 base short and J 5 bases short, with 15 bases between. The CDR3 is 16 amino acids. Per germline, CDR1 SGHTA and CDR2 FQGNSA.

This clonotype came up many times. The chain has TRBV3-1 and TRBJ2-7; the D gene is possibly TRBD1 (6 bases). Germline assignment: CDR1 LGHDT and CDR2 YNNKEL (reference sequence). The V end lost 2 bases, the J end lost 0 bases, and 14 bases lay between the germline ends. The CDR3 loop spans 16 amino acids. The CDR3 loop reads CASSQLQGSISYEQYF. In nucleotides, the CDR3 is TGTGCCAGCAGCCAACTACAGGGCTCAATCTCCTACGAGCAGTACTTC.

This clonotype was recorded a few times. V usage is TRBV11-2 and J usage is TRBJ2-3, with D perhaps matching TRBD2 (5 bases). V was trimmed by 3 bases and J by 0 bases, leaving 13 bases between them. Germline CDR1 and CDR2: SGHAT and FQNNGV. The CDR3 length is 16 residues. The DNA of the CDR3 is TGTGCCAGCAGCTTTACCCGGGGAATCAGCACAGATACGCAGTATTTT. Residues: CASSFTRGISTDTQYF. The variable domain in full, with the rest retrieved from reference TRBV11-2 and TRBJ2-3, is EAGVAQSPRYKIIEKRQSVAFWCNPISGHATLYWYQQILGQGPKLLIQFQNNGVVDDSQLPKDRFSAERLKGVDSTLKIQPAKLEDSAVYLCASSFTRGISTDTQYFGPGTRLTVL.

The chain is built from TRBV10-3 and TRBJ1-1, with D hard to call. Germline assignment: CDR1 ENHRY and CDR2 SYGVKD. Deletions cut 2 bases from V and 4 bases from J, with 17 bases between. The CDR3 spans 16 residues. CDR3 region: CAISEEVGEASTEAFF. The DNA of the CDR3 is TGTGCCATCAGTGAGGAAGTCGGCGAGGCGAGCACTGAAGCTTTCTTT.

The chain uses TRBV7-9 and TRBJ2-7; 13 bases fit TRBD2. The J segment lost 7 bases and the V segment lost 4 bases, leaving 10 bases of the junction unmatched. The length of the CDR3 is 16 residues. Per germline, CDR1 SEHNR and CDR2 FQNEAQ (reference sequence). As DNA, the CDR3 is TGTGCCAGCAGCTGGCGACTAGCGGGAGGTGACGGAGAGCAGTACTTC. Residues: CASSWRLAGGDGEQYF.

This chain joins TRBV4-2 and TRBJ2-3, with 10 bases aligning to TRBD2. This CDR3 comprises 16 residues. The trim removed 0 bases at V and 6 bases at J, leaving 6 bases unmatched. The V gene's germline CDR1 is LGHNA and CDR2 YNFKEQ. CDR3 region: CASSQDSAGGQDTQYF. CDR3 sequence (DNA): TGTGCCAGCAGCCAAGACTCAGCGGGAGGGCAGGATACGCAGTATTTT.

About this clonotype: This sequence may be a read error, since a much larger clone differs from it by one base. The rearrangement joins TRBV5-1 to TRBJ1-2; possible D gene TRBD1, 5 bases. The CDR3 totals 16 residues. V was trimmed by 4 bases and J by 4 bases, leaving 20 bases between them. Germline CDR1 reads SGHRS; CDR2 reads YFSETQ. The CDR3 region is CASSIGTLPATYGYTF. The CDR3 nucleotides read TGCGCCAGCAGCATTGGGACCCTCCCGGCAACCTATGGCTACACCTTC.

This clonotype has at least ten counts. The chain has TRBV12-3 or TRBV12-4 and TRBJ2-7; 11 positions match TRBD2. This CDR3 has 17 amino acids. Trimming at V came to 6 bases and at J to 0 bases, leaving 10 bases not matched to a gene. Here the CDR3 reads CASRPPGLADSSYEQYF. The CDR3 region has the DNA TGTGCCAGCAGACCACCGGGACTAGCGGATAGCTCCTACGAGCAGTACTTC.

CDR3 bases: TGCGCCAGCAGCCAAGTACAGGGGGCGTACGAGCAGTACTTC. Its protein product is CASSQVQGAYEQYF. This chain uses TRBV4-1 with TRBJ2-7, with 9 bases fitting TRBD1. Trimming cost V 1 base and J 4 bases; bases outside gene matches: 2. This CDR3 is built from 14 residues. Germline V CDR1 and CDR2: MGHRA, YSYEKL.